The 10 T cell receptor beta chains reported below all come from one sample, sequenced in a study of blood T cell repertoires in COVID-19. TCRdb keeps only in-frame clones here, not all; method: immunoSEQ multiplex PCR. The table lists 200,000 or so clones, around 84% of them singletons. Sequences were obtained from peripheral blood. All receptors derive from a man between 25 and 39 years old with active or convalescent COVID-19.

This clone was seen a handful of times. The V gene is TRBV5-1, the J gene TRBJ1-2; D possibly corresponds to TRBD1 (5 bases). CDR3 length: 15 residues. In germline, CDR1 is SGHRS, CDR2 YFSETQ. The V end was cut by 4 bases, the J end by 2 bases, with 15 bases between. CDR3 sequence (DNA): TGCGCCAGCAGCCGTCGGGACTCCGGAAACTATGGCTACACCTTC. Amino acids: CASSRRDSGNYGYTF.

The genes are TRBV10-1 and TRBJ2-2; the D gene is possibly TRBD1 (6 bases). Germline V gene sequence: CDR1 WNHNN, CDR2 SYGVQD (reference sequence). V was clipped by 6 bases and J by 0 bases, with 8 bases between them. The length of the CDR3 is 14 residues. CDR3 loop: CASRGGPNTGELFF. The CDR3 DNA sequence: TGCGCCAGCAGAGGGGGTCCGAACACCGGGGAGCTGTTTTTT.

This clone was observed once. The V call is TRBV27, the J call TRBJ1-5; 8 bases are a match to TRBD1. Germline V CDR1 and CDR2: MNHEY, SMNVEV (reference sequence). There are 17 residues in the CDR3. V shed 0 bases and J 7 bases; nucleotides not matched to a gene: 11. DNA for the CDR3: TGTGCCAGCAGTTTATCCGGTTGGCGACAGGGGAGACAGCCCCAGCATTTT. It codes for CASSLSGWRQGRQPQHF.

The chain combines TRBV21-1 with TRBJ1-4. TRBV21-1 is given as a pseudogene. The CDR3 consists of 17 residues. CDR3 sequence reads: CASSKDGGATTNEKLFF. The DNA for the CDR3 is TGTGCCAGCAGCAAAGATGGAGGGGCTACAACTAATGAAAAACTGTTTTTT.

This clone was counted once. The V call is TRBV19, the J call TRBJ1-5; weak D call: TRBD1 (5 bases). Trimming pared 2 bases from V and 5 bases from J, leaving 13 bases between. This CDR3 region has 15 residues. Germline V CDR1 and CDR2: LNHDA, SQIVND (reference sequence). This chain's CDR3 is CASSIWGGRDQPQHF. Here the CDR3 DNA reads TGTGCCAGTAGTATATGGGGGGGGAGAGATCAGCCCCAGCATTTT.

The chain recombines TRBV27 with TRBJ2-4, with 7 bases fitting TRBD2. Germline V gene sequence: CDR1 MNHEY, CDR2 SMNVEV (reference sequence). With 4 bases clipped from V and 8 bases from J, the junction kept 20 bases outside the gene matches. The CDR3 totals 18 residues. The CDR3: CASSSGLRVGARGDIQYF. The DNA of the CDR3 is TGTGCCAGCAGTTCCGGGCTGCGCGTCGGGGCTCGGGGGGACATTCAGTACTTC.

V is TRBV6-5 and J is TRBJ1-4, with 7 bases fitting TRBD1. Unmatched junction bases numbered 11, after V lost 5 bases and J lost 8 bases. The CDR3 runs to 15 residues. Germline-derived CDR1 and CDR2 are MNHEY and SVGAGI. CDR3: CASSKYDRASEKLFF. For the CDR3, the DNA is TGTGCCAGCAGTAAATATGACAGGGCGAGCGAAAAACTGTTTTTT.

This rearrangement joins TRBV6-1 to TRBJ2-1, with D unclear. This CDR3 contains 15 residues. Trimming took 0 bases from V and 6 from J, leaving 12 bases between them. The germline gives CDR1 MNHNS, CDR2 SASEGT. The CDR3 sequence: CASSEAQTGFNEQFF. CDR3 in DNA: TGTGCCAGCAGTGAAGCCCAGACTGGTTTCAATGAGCAGTTCTTC.

The V and J genes are TRBV12-5 and TRBJ2-5; no firm D call. The germline CDR1 and CDR2 sequences are LGHNT and FRNRAP. V was cut by 2 bases and J by 7 bases, with 11 bases left in between. The CDR3 has 13 residues. CDR3 coding DNA: TGTGCTAGTGGTTTGCCCATGCTAGGGACCCAGTACTTC. This gives the protein CASGLPMLGTQYF.

The chain carries TRBV5-1 and TRBJ1-3; maybe TRBD1 (5 bases). Trimming took 0 bases from V and 0 from J, leaving 16 bases between them. Germline CDR1 SGHRS, CDR2 YFSETQ. There are 18 residues in the CDR3. The CDR3 loop is CASSLGRGTDHSGNTIYF. The CDR3 bases are TGCGCCAGCAGCTTGGGGAGGGGCACGGACCACTCTGGAAACACCATATATTTT.